The 2 T cell receptor beta chains presented below share a single source sample, sequenced in a study of blood T cell repertoires in COVID-19. The data were produced by immunoSEQ multiplex PCR, yet TCRdb's version contains in-frame clones alone and is incomplete. The table shows over 250,000 clones, with 80% to 95% occurring only once. The sequencing sample was made of peripheral blood. The receptors derive from a woman in her twenties or thirties with COVID-19, enrolled during active disease.

This chain links TRBV5-1 with TRBJ1-2; D uncertain. The germline V gene encodes CDR1 SGHRS and CDR2 YFSETQ. The CDR3 spans 13 residues. V was trimmed by 2 bases and J by 8 bases, leaving 13 bases between them. The CDR3 spells CASSFDRLQGYTF. CDR3 DNA sequence: TGCGCCAGCAGCTTCGATCGGTTGCAAGGCTACACCTTC.

This clone came up once. The rearrangement links TRBV21-1 to TRBJ1-6; the D call in the table, TRBD1, was not verified against the DNA. TRBV21-1 is assigned pseudogene status. CDR3 size: 21 residues. The DNA for the CDR3 is TGTGCCAGCAGCATAAATGGGGGCGTAGGAGCGGCATTCAAGTTTAATTCACCCCTCCACTTT. Its protein is CASSINGGVGAAFKFNSPLHF.